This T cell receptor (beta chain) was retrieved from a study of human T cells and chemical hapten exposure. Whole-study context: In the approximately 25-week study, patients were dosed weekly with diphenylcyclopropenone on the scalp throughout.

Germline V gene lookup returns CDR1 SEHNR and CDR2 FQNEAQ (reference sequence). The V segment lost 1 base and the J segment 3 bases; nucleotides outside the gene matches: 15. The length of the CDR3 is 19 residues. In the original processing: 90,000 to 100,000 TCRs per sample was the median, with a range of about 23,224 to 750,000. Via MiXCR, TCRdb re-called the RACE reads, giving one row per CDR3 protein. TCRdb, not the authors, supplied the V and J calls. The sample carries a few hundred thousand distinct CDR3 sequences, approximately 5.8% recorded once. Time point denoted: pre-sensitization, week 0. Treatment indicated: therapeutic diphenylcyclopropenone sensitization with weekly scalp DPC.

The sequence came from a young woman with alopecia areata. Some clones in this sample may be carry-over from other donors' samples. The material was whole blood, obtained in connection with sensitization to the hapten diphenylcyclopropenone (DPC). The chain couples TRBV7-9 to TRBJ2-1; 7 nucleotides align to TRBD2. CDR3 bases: TGTGCCAGCAGCTTAGTTAACGGGGGGACCTCCTTCTTCTACAATGAGCAGTTCTTC. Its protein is CASSLVNGGTSFFYNEQFF.